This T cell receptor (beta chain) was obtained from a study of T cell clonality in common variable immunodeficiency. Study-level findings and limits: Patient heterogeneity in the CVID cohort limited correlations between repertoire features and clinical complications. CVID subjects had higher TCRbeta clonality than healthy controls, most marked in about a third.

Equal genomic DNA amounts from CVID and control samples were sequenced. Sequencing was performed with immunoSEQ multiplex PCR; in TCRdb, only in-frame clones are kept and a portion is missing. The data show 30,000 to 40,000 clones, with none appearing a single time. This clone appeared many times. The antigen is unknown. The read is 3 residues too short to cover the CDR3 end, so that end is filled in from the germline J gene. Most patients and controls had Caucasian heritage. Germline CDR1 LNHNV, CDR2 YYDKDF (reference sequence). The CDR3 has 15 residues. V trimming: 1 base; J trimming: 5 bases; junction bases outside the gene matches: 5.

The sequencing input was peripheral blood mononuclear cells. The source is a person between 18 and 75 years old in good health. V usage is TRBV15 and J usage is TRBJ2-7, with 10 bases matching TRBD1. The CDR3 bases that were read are TGTGCCACCAGCAGAGGCGGGACAGGGGTCGACGAG. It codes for CATSRGGTGVDE. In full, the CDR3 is CATSRGGTGVDEQYF.